Shown below are 22 T cell receptor beta chains from a single sample sequenced in a study of T cell changes during pregnancy in multiple sclerosis. Some clones are missing from TCRdb's copy, which holds only in-frame ones; the method was immunoSEQ multiplex PCR. The sample comprises about 29,000 clones, 75% to 95% of which are singletons, and 6.2% rests with the top ten. This specimen consisted of CD8+ T cells from peripheral blood mononuclear cells, obtained before pregnancy. All receptors come from a female donor with multiple sclerosis, enrolled in a pregnancy study.

The chain couples TRBV14 to TRBJ2-1; D not certain. The germline V gene has CDR1 SGHDN and CDR2 FVKESK. Trimming stripped 4 bases from V and 2 bases from J, with 12 bases between. The CDR3 covers 15 residues. CDR3 sequence reads: CASSRTGSPYNEQFF. The CDR3 DNA follows: TGTGCCAGCAGCCGCACCGGGTCCCCCTACAATGAGCAGTTCTTC.

This clone was seen just once. The chain combines TRBV29-1 with TRBJ2-1, with 7 bases fitting TRBD1. The CDR3 consists of 16 residues. Germline CDR1 SQVTM, CDR2 ANQGSEA. V shed 3 bases, J shed 1 base, and the junction held 9 bases outside the gene matches. The CDR3 reads CSVESQGPGSYNEQFF. In nucleotides, the CDR3 is TGCAGCGTTGAGTCACAGGGGCCAGGATCCTACAATGAGCAGTTCTTC.

Written as DNA, the CDR3 is TGTGCCAGTAGTATTGCGGCAGGGTCACCCTACGAGCAGTACTTC. Translation: CASSIAAGSPYEQYF. V and J are TRBV19 and TRBJ2-5; possibly TRBD1 for D (5 bases). Matching the DNA end better, TRBJ2-7 makes the J call doubtful. Germline values: CDR1 LNHDA, CDR2 SQIVND (reference sequence). The CDR3 runs 15 residues.

The V gene is TRBV4-3, the J gene TRBJ1-2; D possibly corresponds to TRBD1 (6 bases). CDR3 length: 14 residues. Trimming removed 5 bases at V and 3 bases at J, with 13 bases between. Germline V gene data show CDR1 as LGHNA and CDR2 as YSLEER. DNA for the CDR3: TGCGCCAGCAGCGACGAGGACAGCTACTATGGCTACACCTTC. Amino acids: CASSDEDSYYGYTF.

CDR3: CASRVSAGSGQPQHF. The CDR3 nucleotides are TGTGCCAGTCGTGTGTCTGCGGGGTCGGGTCAGCCCCAGCATTTT. The chain links TRBV19 to TRBJ1-5; D call uncertain. The CDR3 totals 15 residues. CDR1 LNHDA and CDR2 SQIVND come from the germline V gene (reference sequence). Trimming took 8 bases from V and 6 from J, leaving 20 bases between them.

The chain combines TRBV7-8 with TRBJ2-3; D not certain. V was pared by 1 base and J by 2 bases, with 10 bases between. Germline-derived CDR1 and CDR2 are SGHVS and FQNEAQ. CDR3 length: 15 residues. The CDR3 is CASSLVDANTDTQYF. The CDR3 region has the DNA TGTGCCAGCAGCTTAGTTGATGCGAACACAGATACGCAGTATTTT. Based on the CDR3 plus reference TRBV7-8 and TRBJ2-3, the full variable domain is GAGVSQSPRYKVAKRGQDVALRCDPISGHVSLFWYQQALGQGPEFLTYFQNEAQLDKSGLPSDRFFAERPEGSVSTLKIQRTQQEDSAVYLCASSLVDANTDTQYFGPGTRLTVL.

J is TRBJ2-2 and V is TRBV5-1; D call uncertain. The CDR3 covers 14 residues. The V gene's germline CDR1 is SGHRS and CDR2 YFSETQ. V was clipped by 6 bases and J by 6 bases, with 15 bases between them. In nucleotides, the CDR3 is TGCGCCAGCAACTTTAGATCGTCCCCCGGGGAGCTGTTTTTT. This sequence encodes CASNFRSSPGELFF.

The chain joins TRBV19 to TRBJ2-1; TRBD2 matches 9 bases. Trimming removed 3 bases from V and 8 bases from J; junction bases left unmatched: 11. This CDR3 is 16 amino acids long. Germline V gives CDR1 LNHDA, CDR2 SQIVND (reference sequence). The CDR3 loop is CASSMLGASGMDEQFF. In nucleotides, the CDR3 is TGTGCCAGTAGTATGCTCGGGGCTAGCGGGATGGATGAGCAGTTCTTC.

The chain uses TRBV7-9 and TRBJ2-1, with TRBD2 matching 12 bases. V lost 5 bases, J lost 0 bases, and 11 bases stayed unmatched. The CDR3 runs 19 residues. Germline CDR1 and CDR2: SEHNR and FQNEAQ (reference sequence). The CDR3 DNA sequence: TGTGCCAGCAGCCAACTCACTAGCGGGAGGCAAAGCTCCTACAATGAGCAGTTCTTC. This sequence encodes CASSQLTSGRQSSYNEQFF.

The rearrangement joins TRBV15 to TRBJ2-1; D perhaps matches TRBD1 (6 bases). Germline CDR1 reads LNHNV; CDR2 reads YYDKDF (reference sequence). Trimming pared 3 bases from V and 8 bases from J, leaving 14 bases between. The CDR3 runs to 14 residues. The DNA of the CDR3 is TGTGCCACCAGCAGGGATTCAGGGGCGCATGAGCAGTTCTTC. Protein product: CATSRDSGAHEQFF.

The rearrangement joins TRBV29-1 to TRBJ1-1, with D unresolved. The CDR3 totals 17 residues. Trimming left V 2 bases short and J 2 bases short, with 21 bases between. Germline CDR1 SQVTM, CDR2 ANQGSEA. DNA for the CDR3: TGCAGCGTTGAATCGGTTCAGAACCTAGTCGTAAACACTGAAGCTTTCTTT. Its protein is CSVESVQNLVVNTEAFF. The whole variable domain, remainder taken from reference TRBV29-1 and TRBJ1-1, is SAVISQKPSRDICQRGTSLTIQCQVDSQVTMMFWYRQQPGQSLTLIATANQGSEATYESGFVIDKFPISRPNLTFSTLTVSNMSPEDSSIYLCSVESVQNLVVNTEAFFGQGTRLTVV.

CDR3 residues: CASSFPSKEPNTGELFF. The DNA of the CDR3 is TGTGCCAGCAGCTTCCCCTCTAAGGAGCCGAACACCGGGGAGCTGTTTTTT. V and J are TRBV7-2 and TRBJ2-2; D gene ambiguous. This CDR3 spans 17 amino acids. The germline V and J ends were trimmed by 3 bases and 0 bases, with 14 bases remaining between them. From germline, CDR1 is SGHTA and CDR2 FQGNSA.

The chain has TRBV27 and TRBJ1-2; 7 positions match TRBD1. The CDR3 runs to 14 residues. CDR1 and CDR2 (germline): MNHEY, SMNVEV (reference sequence). V lost 4 bases, J lost 0 bases, and 2 bases stayed unmatched. CDR3 in amino acids: CASSSGTANYGYTF. The CDR3 coding sequence is TGTGCCAGCAGTTCCGGGACAGCTAACTATGGCTACACCTTC.

The V call is TRBV20-1, the J call TRBJ1-5; D unclear. The V end lost 2 bases, the J end lost 6 bases, and 5 bases lay between the germline ends. Germline V gene lookup returns CDR1 DFQATT and CDR2 SNEGSKA (reference sequence). CDR3 size: 11 residues. CDR3 in amino acids: CSARSSQPQHF. The CDR3, as DNA: TGCAGTGCTAGATCTAGTCAGCCCCAGCATTTT.

The genes are TRBV6-1 and TRBJ2-7, with 11 bases matching TRBD1. The CDR3 totals 14 residues. Per the germline V gene, CDR1 is MNHNS and CDR2 is SASEGT. V was pared by 6 bases and J by 2 bases, with 3 bases of the junction left unmatched. The CDR3 DNA follows: TGTGCCAGCAGCGGGACAGGGGGTACCTACGAGCAGTACTTC. As protein: CASSGTGGTYEQYF.

The J gene is TRBJ2-5, the V gene TRBV7-9; 12 bases match TRBD1. The trim removed 1 base at V and 5 bases at J, leaving 11 bases unmatched. This CDR3 is built from 18 residues. Germline values: CDR1 SEHNR, CDR2 FQNEAQ (reference sequence). CDR3 sequence: CASSLDTGTGGSQETQYF. CDR3 coding DNA: TGTGCCAGCAGCTTAGATACCGGGACAGGGGGCAGTCAGGAGACCCAGTACTTC.

The chain links TRBV9 to TRBJ2-7; maybe TRBD2 (7 bases). CDR1 and CDR2 from the germline V gene are SGDLS and YYNGEE. This CDR3 has 14 amino acids. V lost 3 bases and J lost 5, with 15 bases in between. CDR3 nucleotides: TGTGCCAGCAGCGCGGGGGGCCCCGGGGACGAGCAGTACTTC. It is translated as CASSAGGPGDEQYF.

V gene TRBV5-8 combines with J gene TRBJ1-5; D remains unclear. CDR3 length: 13 residues. From germline, CDR1 is SGHTS and CDR2 YDEGEE. V was shortened by 7 bases and J by 3 bases, with 11 bases between the two germline ends. Here the CDR3 DNA reads TGTGCCAGCGGGCCGGGAAACAATCAGCCCCAGCATTTT. It specifies CASGPGNNQPQHF.

The chain is built from TRBV9 and TRBJ2-7, with D possibly TRBD2 on 6 matching bases. This CDR3 has 15 residues. V lost 0 bases, J lost 3 bases, and 13 bases lay in between. The germline gives CDR1 SGDLS, CDR2 YYNGEE. This CDR3 reads CASSVGRGLHYEQYF. The DNA of the CDR3 is TGTGCCAGCAGCGTAGGGAGGGGCCTACACTACGAGCAGTACTTC.

A single count supports this clone. The chain recombines TRBV19 with TRBJ2-7; TRBD1 is a possible D gene (6 bases). The ends were cut back, 6 bases at V and 0 bases at J, with 12 bases in the middle. The germline V gene encodes CDR1 LNHDA and CDR2 SQIVND (reference sequence). This CDR3 has 14 residues. The CDR3 DNA reads as TGTGCCAGTAGGTACAGGGAAGGCTCCTACGAGCAGTACTTC. Residues: CASRYREGSYEQYF.

The DNA for the CDR3 is TGCAGCGTATCCGGGACACCCTCCTACGAGCAGTACTTC. This translates into CSVSGTPSYEQYF. The chain is built from TRBV29-1 and TRBJ2-7, with D possibly matching TRBD1 (6 bases). V was pared by 6 bases and J by 0 bases, with 12 bases between. CDR1 and CDR2 from the germline V gene are SQVTM and ANQGSEA. The CDR3 extends over 13 amino acids.

The gene calls are TRBV7-9 and TRBJ2-7; 8 bases agree with TRBD2. Looked up from germline, CDR1 is SEHNR and CDR2 is FQNEAQ (reference sequence). The CDR3 loop spans 13 amino acids. J gave up 6 bases and V 5 bases, and 6 bases lay outside the gene matches. Here the CDR3 DNA reads TGTGCCAGCAGCCCAAGCGCGGGAGGCGAGCAGTACTTC. Translating gives CASSPSAGGEQYF.